These 28 T cell receptor beta chains came from one sample sequenced in a study of OX40 agonist ivuxolimab in advanced cancers. Profiling relied on immunoSEQ multiplex PCR, and the TCRdb table lists in-frame clones only, not all of them. There are roughly 56,000 clones in the sample; around 86% occur only once, and about 2.6% lies in the top ten. The starting material was CD4+ or CD8+ T cells sorted from blood, obtained in a trial of the OX40 agonist ivuxolimab. These receptor sequences come from an adult with an advanced solid tumor such as melanoma, head and neck, liver or kidney cancer.

V is TRBV4-3 and J is TRBJ1-3, with D perhaps matching TRBD1 (6 bases). Trimming shortened V by 1 base and J by 4 bases, and 14 bases separated the two germline ends. Germline values: CDR1 LGHNA, CDR2 YSLEER. The CDR3 consists of 16 residues. CDR3 loop: CASSQVRGAEGNTIYF. Written as DNA, the CDR3 is TGCGCCAGCAGCCAAGTACGGGGGGCAGAGGGAAACACCATATATTTT.

This clone was counted only a few times. The chain uses TRBV15 and TRBJ1-1; 7 bases align to TRBD1. Trimming removed 0 bases from V and 6 bases from J; junction bases left unmatched: 7. The CDR3 covers 15 residues. Germline V gene lookup returns CDR1 LNHNV and CDR2 YYDKDF (reference sequence). The CDR3 protein is CATSRDDRDPPEAFF. The DNA of the CDR3 is TGTGCCACCAGCAGAGACGACAGGGACCCTCCTGAAGCTTTCTTT.

The gene calls are TRBV6-6 and TRBJ1-2; perhaps TRBD1 as D (6 bases). Trimming cost V 0 bases and J 8 bases, with 13 bases left between them. The CDR3 runs 14 residues. Germline assignment: CDR1 MNHNY and CDR2 SVGAGI (reference sequence). CDR3 bases: TGTGCCAGCAGTTACTCGATACAGGGTTGGGGCTACACCTTC. It specifies CASSYSIQGWGYTF.

V usage is TRBV14 and J usage is TRBJ2-2, with D possibly matching TRBD2 (6 bases). V lost 6 bases and J lost 0, with 20 bases in between. The CDR3 runs 18 residues. CDR1 SGHDN and CDR2 FVKESK come from the germline V gene. DNA of the CDR3: TGTGCCAGCAGTAAGGTCGGGACTTTTGCCTCGAACACCGGGGAGCTGTTTTTT. The encoded protein is CASSKVGTFASNTGELFF. Looking up the rest from reference TRBV14 and TRBJ2-2 gives the full variable domain: EAGVTQFPSHSVIEKGQTVTLRCDPISGHDNLYWYRRVMGKEIKFLLHFVKESKQDESGMPNNRFLAERTGGTYSTLKVQPAELEDSGVYFCASSKVGTFASNTGELFFGEGSRLTVL.

This sequence joins TRBV18 and TRBJ2-7; 8 bases fit TRBD1. The CDR3 is 14 residues long. Trimming took 0 bases from V and 3 from J; bases not matched to a gene: 1. Germline V CDR1 and CDR2: KGHSH, LQKENI. The CDR3 DNA is TGTGCCAGCTCACCACCGACAGGGGTCTACGAGCAGTACTTC. Translating it yields CASSPPTGVYEQYF. Drawing the rest from reference TRBV18 and TRBJ2-7, the complete variable domain is NAGVMQNPRHLVRRRGQEARLRCSPMKGHSHVYWYRQLPEEGLKFMVYLQKENIIDESGMPKERFSAEFPKEGPSILRIQQVVRGDSAAYFCASSPPTGVYEQYFGPGTRLTVT.

This clone was seen once. The V call is TRBV15, the J call TRBJ1-5; D not certain. The CDR3 consists of 13 residues. Germline assignment: CDR1 LNHNV and CDR2 YYDKDF (reference sequence). V was trimmed by 3 bases and J by 5 bases, leaving 8 bases between them. CDR3 sequence: CATSRLADQPQHF. In DNA form, the CDR3 reads TGTGCCACCAGCAGGCTCGCGGATCAGCCCCAGCATTTT.

The chain combines TRBV7-3 with TRBJ1-6; D uncertain. The CDR3 sequence is 16 residues long. The V and J ends lost 2 bases and 9 bases respectively, with 17 bases between them. From germline, CDR1 is SGHTA and CDR2 FQGTGA. The DNA of the CDR3 is TGTGCCAGCAGCTTAGGGATCCCCCGATTCGGTTCACCCCTCCACTTT. It specifies CASSLGIPRFGSPLHF.

The genes are TRBV7-2 and TRBJ2-5; 10 bases are a match to TRBD2. The CDR3 is 15 residues long. Germline assignment: CDR1 SGHTA and CDR2 FQGNSA. J was trimmed by 3 bases and V by 3 bases; bases with no gene match: 4. CDR3 protein: CASSFSSGGKETQYF. The CDR3 bases are TGTGCCAGCAGCTTTTCTAGCGGGGGAAAAGAGACCCAGTACTTC.

The chain employs TRBV18 and TRBJ1-6; tentatively, D is TRBD1 (6 bases). The CDR3 consists of 15 residues. Per germline, CDR1 KGHSH and CDR2 LQKENI. The germline V and J ends were trimmed by 3 bases and 5 bases, with 11 bases remaining between them. The CDR3 region has the DNA TGTGCCAGCTCACCCCTACAGGGCAATAATTCACCCCTCCACTTT. The encoded protein is CASSPLQGNNSPLHF.

In this sample, this clone turned up once. V is TRBV5-1 and J is TRBJ1-1; possibly TRBD1 for D (5 bases). The germline V gene has CDR1 SGHRS and CDR2 YFSETQ. This CDR3 contains 13 residues. The ends were cut back, 1 base at V and 1 base at J, with 5 bases in the middle. CDR3 region: CASSLQGNTEAFF. In nucleotides, the CDR3 is TGCGCCAGCAGCTTGCAGGGGAACACTGAAGCTTTCTTT.

This sequence joins TRBV25-1 and TRBJ1-1; 8 nucleotides align to TRBD1. Germline V gene sequence: CDR1 MGHDK, CDR2 SYGVNS. The V gene end was trimmed by 3 bases and the J gene end by 2 bases; junction bases not matched to a gene: 5. The CDR3 extends over 15 amino acids. The chain's CDR3 is CASSDPGQGNTEAFF. CDR3 sequence (DNA): TGTGCCAGCAGTGATCCCGGACAGGGAAACACTGAAGCTTTCTTT.

This rearrangement joins TRBV30 to TRBJ1-2; perhaps TRBD1 as D (6 bases). CDR1 is GTSNPN and CDR2 is SVGIG in the germline V gene (reference sequence). This CDR3 has 16 amino acids. Deletions cut 0 bases from V and 9 bases from J, with 23 bases between. This CDR3 is CAWSVPLGHRRGSYTF. As DNA, the CDR3 is TGTGCCTGGAGTGTACCCTTGGGACATCGGCGGGGGAGCTACACCTTC.

The gene calls are TRBV6-1 and TRBJ2-3, with TRBD2 matching 7 bases. V shed 4 bases, J shed 6 bases, and the junction held 1 base outside the gene matches. Per germline, CDR1 MNHNS and CDR2 SASEGT. This CDR3 has 12 residues. As DNA, the CDR3 is TGTGCCAGCAGTGTGGGAGGGGATACGCAGTATTTT. Translation: CASSVGGDTQYF.

The V call is TRBV5-3, the J call TRBJ2-3, with TRBD2 identical over 13 bases. TRBV5-3 carries the ORF label, with uncertain function. The CDR3 sequence is 18 residues long. J gave up 0 bases and V 3 bases, and 7 bases lay outside the gene matches. Here the CDR3 DNA reads TGTGCCAGAAGCTCTGGACTAGCGGGGGATACTAGCACAGATACGCAGTATTTT. It specifies CARSSGLAGDTSTDTQYF.

The chain links TRBV9 to TRBJ1-4; possible D gene TRBD1, 5 bases. The germline CDR1 and CDR2 sequences are SGDLS and YYNGEE. V lost 0 bases, J lost 7 bases, and 13 bases lay in between. The CDR3 spans 15 residues. This CDR3 is CASSVDPGGFEKLFF. As DNA, the CDR3 is TGTGCCAGCAGCGTAGACCCGGGGGGGTTTGAAAAACTGTTTTTT. The full variable domain, in which reference TRBV9 and TRBJ1-4 provide the parts outside the CDR3, is DSGVTQTPKHLITATGQRVTLRCSPRSGDLSVYWYQQSLDQGLQFLIQYYNGEERAKGNILERFSAQQFPDLHSELNLSSLELGDSALYFCASSVDPGGFEKLFFGSGTQLSVL.

The chain combines TRBV7-2 with TRBJ1-2; D might be TRBD1 (6 bases). V was trimmed by 5 bases and J by 4 bases, leaving 14 bases between them. The CDR3 length is 14 residues. Germline V gene lookup returns CDR1 SGHTA and CDR2 FQGNSA. In DNA form, the CDR3 reads TGTGCCAGCAGCCCCGGACAGCCGAGCTATGGCTACACCTTC. It translates to CASSPGQPSYGYTF.

This rearrangement joins TRBV11-1 to TRBJ1-1, with a tentative D call TRBD1 (6 bases). This CDR3 region has 14 residues. The V gene lost 5 bases and the J gene lost 1 base, with 11 bases spanning the gap. Germline V gene data show CDR1 as SGHAT and CDR2 as FQDESV (reference sequence). The CDR3 reads CASSLTGQNTEAFF. As DNA, the CDR3 is TGTGCCAGCAGCCTGACAGGTCAGAACACTGAAGCTTTCTTT.

V gene TRBV7-9 combines with J gene TRBJ2-3, with 7 positions matching TRBD2. The CDR3 consists of 17 residues. Per germline, CDR1 SEHNR and CDR2 FQNEAQ (reference sequence). The V and J ends lost 3 bases and 0 bases, in that order; junction bases with no gene match: 9. This chain's CDR3 is CASSFLGGTSSTDTQYF. CDR3 coding DNA: TGTGCCAGCAGCTTCCTCGGGGGGACTTCTAGCACAGATACGCAGTATTTT.

The CDR3 sequence: CASSLLGGMDSAGYTF. The CDR3 DNA is TGTGCCAGCAGTTTACTTGGGGGGATGGATTCGGCTGGCTACACCTTC. The chain carries TRBV28 and TRBJ1-2, with a tentative D call TRBD1 (5 bases). Trimming shortened V by 2 bases and J by 7 bases, and 20 bases separated the two germline ends. CDR3 size: 16 residues. The germline CDR1 and CDR2 sequences are MDHEN and SYDVKM.

The chain carries TRBV6-6 and TRBJ1-6, with TRBD1 as a possible D gene (5 bases). Germline V gives CDR1 MNHNY, CDR2 SVGAGI (reference sequence). The CDR3 length is 15 residues. Trimming stripped 6 bases from V and 1 base from J, with 10 bases between. The CDR3 protein is CASRGDPSYNSPLHF. In nucleotides, the CDR3 is TGTGCCAGCAGAGGGGATCCGTCCTATAATTCACCCCTCCACTTT.

V gene TRBV7-3 combines with J gene TRBJ2-2; tentative D call: TRBD2 (7 bases). Deletions cut 1 base from V and 4 bases from J, with 10 bases between. From germline, CDR1 is SGHTA and CDR2 FQGTGA. This CDR3 spans 15 amino acids. In DNA, the CDR3 is TGTGCCAGCAGCTTAAATGGGGGGGCCACCGGGGAGCTGTTTTTT. This translates into CASSLNGGATGELFF.

This clone was recorded once. CDR3 sequence reads: CASSPGAPRDYTF. CDR3 bases: TGCGCCAGCAGCCCCGGGGCCCCGAGGGACTACACCTTC. The V gene is TRBV5-1, the J gene TRBJ1-2; TRBD1 is a possible D gene (5 bases). CDR1 is SGHRS and CDR2 is YFSETQ in the germline V gene. V was shortened by 4 bases and J by 10 bases, with 17 bases between the two germline ends. This CDR3 is 13 amino acids long.

The gene calls are TRBV7-8 and TRBJ2-5; a possible D gene is TRBD1 (5 bases). Germline values: CDR1 SGHVS, CDR2 FQNEAQ. CDR3 length equals 15 residues. V lost 0 bases, J lost 8 bases, and 16 bases lay in between. CDR3 in DNA: TGTGCCAGCAGCTTAGCCGACAGTCTCAAGAGAACCCAGTACTTC. This sequence encodes CASSLADSLKRTQYF.

For this clone: Germline is not matched at one junction end, which may reflect a read error. The chain's CDR3 is CASSLSPGGQETQYF. CDR3 bases: TGTGCTAGCAGCTTAAGTCCGGGGGGCCAAGAGACCCAGTACTTC. This rearrangement joins TRBV7-7 to TRBJ2-5; 7 bases are shared with TRBD2. The CDR3 extends over 15 amino acids. CDR1 is SSHAT, CDR2 FNYEAQ, per germline (reference sequence).

This clone was seen a single time. The rearrangement links TRBV11-2 to TRBJ2-3; 12 positions agree with TRBD2. There are 13 residues in the CDR3. Trimming cost V 8 bases and J 6 bases; bases outside gene matches: 3. Germline CDR1 and CDR2: SGHAT and FQNNGV. For the CDR3, the DNA is TGTGCCAGCGGACTAGCGGGGCCTGATACGCAGTATTTT. Its protein is CASGLAGPDTQYF.

V is TRBV5-1 and J is TRBJ2-7, with D uncertain. V dropped 1 base and J dropped 2 bases, with 13 bases sitting between them. Germline CDR1 reads SGHRS; CDR2 reads YFSETQ. The CDR3 is made up of 15 amino acids. CDR3 region: CASSLLPVGPYEQYF. DNA of the CDR3: TGCGCCAGCAGCTTGTTGCCAGTTGGCCCCTACGAGCAGTACTTC.

The genes are TRBV7-3 and TRBJ1-1; 9 bases agree with TRBD1. Per the germline V gene, CDR1 is SGHTA and CDR2 is FQGTGA. The CDR3 is 15 residues long. Losses at the gene ends were 4 bases for V and 3 bases for J; bases not matched to a gene: 6. CDR3 bases: TGTGCCAGCAGCTCCCGACAGGGGGGGGACACTGAAGCTTTCTTT. This translates into CASSSRQGGDTEAFF.

The chain recombines TRBV9 with TRBJ1-2; tentatively, D is TRBD1 (5 bases). V shed 4 bases and J shed 4 bases, with 11 bases lying between them. Germline values: CDR1 SGDLS, CDR2 YYNGEE. CDR3 length: 13 amino acids. CDR3 sequence (DNA): TGTGCCAGCAGCCTCGACAGTAGCTATGGCTACACCTTC. This gives the protein CASSLDSSYGYTF.